The 29 T cell receptor beta chains in this list originate from one sample, sequenced in a study of control samples from healthy donors and cancer patients. Data came from immunoSEQ multiplex PCR; TCRdb stores just in-frame clones and leaves some out. Among roughly 120,000 clones listed, roughly 94% were seen once. The sequenced material came from blood. These receptor sequences come from a man aged 25 to 40 in good health.

The chain recombines TRBV28 with TRBJ2-3; 9 nucleotides align to TRBD2. CDR3 size: 17 residues. V was clipped by 2 bases and J by 6 bases; unmatched bases: 12. The germline gives CDR1 MDHEN, CDR2 SYDVKM. CDR3: CASSLVLAGQGGDTQYF. For the CDR3, the DNA is TGTGCCAGCAGTTTAGTACTAGCGGGCCAAGGGGGGGATACGCAGTATTTT.

This sequence joins TRBV2 and TRBJ1-2, with D unclear. Germline CDR1 SNHLY, CDR2 FYNNEI. The CDR3 length is 11 residues. Between the trimmed V and J ends, which lost 4 bases and 3 bases, there was a span of 3 bases. This chain's CDR3 is CASSGDYGYTF. The CDR3, as DNA: TGTGCCAGCAGTGGGGACTATGGCTACACCTTC.

The chain is built from TRBV7-9 and TRBJ2-2; 9 bases line up with TRBD1. The CDR3 spans 17 residues. The ends lost 2 bases at V and 6 bases at J; junction bases unmatched: 10. Germline assignment: CDR1 SEHNR and CDR2 FQNEAQ (reference sequence). In DNA, the CDR3 is TGTGCCAGCAGCTTATCGACATACAGGGGGCGCGCCGGGGAGCTGTTTTTT. Protein sequence: CASSLSTYRGRAGELFF.

The chain's CDR3 is CASSYSKGTEQYF. In nucleotides, the CDR3 is TGTGCCAGCAGTTACTCGAAGGGCACCGAGCAGTACTTC. This sequence joins TRBV6-5 and TRBJ2-7; D is unresolved. Trimming took 0 bases from V and 6 from J, leaving 9 bases between them. This CDR3 has 13 residues. Germline V gene data show CDR1 as MNHEY and CDR2 as SVGAGI.

V gene TRBV19 combines with J gene TRBJ2-1; 7 bases line up with TRBD1. Per germline, CDR1 LNHDA and CDR2 SQIVND (reference sequence). Trimming cost V 4 bases and J 7 bases; bases outside gene matches: 4. The CDR3 has 13 amino acids. CDR3 DNA sequence: TGTGCCAGTAGTACTAGACAGGGTAATGAGCAGTTCTTC. This sequence encodes CASSTRQGNEQFF.

The CDR3 DNA sequence: TGTGCCAGCAGTTACTCGTCCCGGGACAAGGGGAACACCGGGGAGCTGTTTTTT. Translated, it gives CASSYSSRDKGNTGELFF. The V and J genes are TRBV6-2 or TRBV6-3 and TRBJ2-2; the D gene is possibly TRBD1 (6 bases). The CDR3 spans 18 residues. The germline gives CDR1 MNHEY, CDR2 SVGEGT. The V gene lost 0 bases and the J gene lost 1 base, with 15 bases spanning the gap.

The CDR3 DNA follows: TGTGCCAGCAGTAGACAGGGAATGACTGAAGCTTTCTTT. It codes for CASSRQGMTEAFF. The J gene is TRBJ1-1, the V gene TRBV6-5; 7 bases fit TRBD1. In germline, CDR1 is MNHEY, CDR2 SVGAGI. V was pared by 5 bases and J by 5 bases, with 5 bases of the junction left unmatched. The length of the CDR3 is 13 residues.

This clone showed up just once. The chain carries TRBV30 and TRBJ1-5, with a tentative D call TRBD1 (5 bases). Between the trimmed V and J ends, which lost 5 bases and 3 bases, there was a span of 8 bases. Germline CDR1 GTSNPN, CDR2 SVGIG (reference sequence). The CDR3 runs to 12 residues. CDR3 coding DNA: TGTGCCTGGTCGGGGGTCAATCAGCCCCAGCATTTT. Protein sequence: CAWSGVNQPQHF.

The rearrangement joins TRBV2 to TRBJ1-2, with 7 bases matching TRBD1. The trim removed 5 bases at V and 4 bases at J, leaving 7 bases unmatched. The CDR3 has 14 residues. Germline CDR1 SNHLY, CDR2 FYNNEI. CDR3 sequence reads: CASSYPGTAYGYTF. Written as DNA, the CDR3 is TGTGCCAGCAGTTACCCCGGGACAGCCTATGGCTACACCTTC.

The chain carries TRBV2 and TRBJ2-7, with 7 bases lining up with TRBD1. Germline V CDR1 and CDR2: SNHLY, FYNNEI. The CDR3 extends over 11 amino acids. The J segment lost 11 bases and the V segment lost 6 bases, leaving 7 bases of the junction unmatched. The CDR3 DNA follows: TGTGCCAGCAGCGTAAACAGGGGAGAGTACTTC. Residues: CASSVNRGEYF.

This chain uses TRBV18 with TRBJ1-6; no clear D. V was shortened by 0 bases and J by 10 bases, with 7 bases between the two germline ends. Germline lookup yields CDR1 KGHSH and CDR2 LQKENI. This CDR3 has 13 residues. CDR3 nucleotides: TGTGCCAGCTCACCACCGCCGGGATCACCCCTCCACTTT. Amino acid sequence: CASSPPPGSPLHF.

The DNA of the CDR3 is TGTGCCAGTAGTTCCCGAGGCGGGAGCACAGATACGCAGTATTTT. This translates into CASSSRGGSTDTQYF. The chain joins TRBV19 to TRBJ2-3, with D possibly being TRBD2 (5 bases). V was clipped by 5 bases and J by 0 bases, with 12 bases between them. This CDR3 is built from 15 residues. Germline lookup yields CDR1 LNHDA and CDR2 SQIVND (reference sequence).

The chain uses TRBV18 and TRBJ1-1; 9 positions agree with TRBD1. V lost 5 bases to trimming and J lost 0 bases; unmatched junction nucleotides: 10. Germline CDR1 is KGHSH and CDR2 is LQKENI. CDR3 size: 17 residues. CDR3 region: CASSFASGTGMNTEAFF. The CDR3 coding sequence is TGTGCCAGCTCATTCGCTTCCGGGACAGGGATGAACACTGAAGCTTTCTTT.

This clone showed up just once. The chain carries TRBV3-1 (or the pseudogene TRBV3-2) and TRBJ2-5, with D unclear. CDR3 length equals 14 residues. Germline CDR1 and CDR2: LGHDT and YNNKEL (reference sequence). V shed 0 bases and J shed 2 bases, with 7 bases lying between them. The CDR3 DNA reads TGTGCCAGCAGCCAAGATCGCCAGCAAGAGACCCAGTACTTC. The encoded protein is CASSQDRQQETQYF.

This chain joins TRBV5-1 and TRBJ2-7; possible D gene TRBD1, 6 bases. Trimming removed 0 bases from V and 4 bases from J, with 14 bases in between. The CDR3 length is 15 residues. The germline CDR1 and CDR2 sequences are SGHRS and YFSETQ. CDR3 amino acids: CASSLASQGSYEQYF. Written as DNA, the CDR3 is TGCGCCAGCAGCTTGGCCTCCCAGGGGTCTTACGAGCAGTACTTC.

This clone was observed a handful of times. The V call is TRBV11-2, the J call TRBJ1-2; 9 positions agree with TRBD1. V was pared by 4 bases and J by 2 bases, with 5 bases of the junction left unmatched. The CDR3 contains 15 residues. The germline CDR1 and CDR2 sequences are SGHAT and FQNNGV. The CDR3 spells CASSSNRGQNYGYTF. DNA for the CDR3: TGTGCCAGCAGCTCGAACAGGGGGCAGAACTATGGCTACACCTTC.

The chain employs TRBV21-1 and TRBJ1-2; TRBD1 reflects the table's D call only, with no check against the DNA. TRBV21-1 is reported as a pseudogene. This CDR3 is built from 17 residues. Here the CDR3 reads CASSLRRGTGTNYGYTF. In DNA, the CDR3 is TGTGCCAGCAGCCTCAGAAGAGGGACAGGGACTAACTATGGCTACACCTTC.

This chain uses TRBV6-2 or TRBV6-3 with TRBJ2-5, with 11 bases lining up with TRBD2. The CDR3 has 16 residues. The J segment lost 5 bases and the V segment lost 6 bases, leaving 11 bases of the junction unmatched. The germline V gene encodes CDR1 MNHEY and CDR2 SVGEGT. The CDR3 sequence: CASSFGTSGPGETQYF. CDR3 DNA sequence: TGTGCCAGCAGCTTCGGGACTAGCGGACCTGGGGAGACCCAGTACTTC.

This clone is a singleton in its sample. The CDR3 DNA follows: TGTGCCAGCAGCTTGCTTCCAGGGATAATGAACACTGAAGCTTTCTTT. Translated: CASSLLPGIMNTEAFF. The rearrangement links TRBV5-5 to TRBJ1-1; weak D call: TRBD1 (5 bases). CDR3 size: 16 residues. Per germline, CDR1 SGHKS and CDR2 YYEKEE (reference sequence). V was trimmed by 1 base and J by 0 bases, leaving 13 bases between them.

The CDR3 DNA follows: TGTGCCAGCAGCCCCTCCCCAAATAAGCATATCTACGAGCAGTACTTC. Amino acids: CASSPSPNKHIYEQYF. The chain couples TRBV7-3 to TRBJ2-7; unclear D gene. Germline CDR1 is SGHTA and CDR2 is FQGTGA. The CDR3 has 16 amino acids. The V and J ends lost 5 bases and 3 bases respectively, with 20 bases between them.

The chain recombines TRBV5-3 with TRBJ1-1; 8 bases align to TRBD1. TRBV5-3 is labeled an ORF, and its function is uncertain. Trimming cost V 0 bases and J 1 base; bases outside gene matches: 5. The CDR3 consists of 16 residues. The CDR3 sequence is CARSLGEQGGNTEAFF. The CDR3 nucleotides are TGTGCCAGAAGCTTGGGAGAACAGGGGGGGAACACTGAAGCTTTCTTT.

Comments on this clone: Relative to the germline gene, one junction end is altered; a read error may explain this. The chain combines TRBV15 with TRBJ1-2; D call uncertain. Germline V gene sequence: CDR1 LNHNV, CDR2 YYDKDF (reference sequence). CDR3 size: 13 residues. Here the CDR3 DNA reads TGTGCCACCAGAAGAGACGCGGGCTATGGCTACACCTTC. It translates to CATRRDAGYGYTF. The whole variable domain, remainder taken from reference TRBV15 and TRBJ1-2, is DAMVIQNPRYQVTQFGKPVTLSCSQTLNHNVMYWYQQKSSQAPKLLFHYYDKDFNNEADTPDNFQSRRPNTSFCFLDIRSPGLGDTAMYLCATRRDAGYGYTFGSGTRLTVV.

The chain uses TRBV5-6 and TRBJ1-2; D is undetermined. This CDR3 is built from 15 residues. Germline CDR1 is SGHDT and CDR2 is YYEEEE. The V and J ends lost 4 bases and 7 bases respectively, with 20 bases between them. CDR3 region: CASSPTLPAAFGYTF. The DNA of the CDR3 is TGTGCCAGCAGCCCCACACTCCCGGCCGCTTTTGGCTACACCTTC. Combining the CDR3 with reference TRBV5-6 and TRBJ1-2 gives the whole variable domain DAGVTQSPTHLIKTRGQQVTLRCSPKSGHDTVSWYQQALGQGPQFIFQYYEEEERQRGNFPDRFSGHQFPNYSSELNVNALLLGDSALYLCASSPTLPAAFGYTFGSGTRLTVV.

The J gene is TRBJ2-1, the V gene TRBV6-2 or TRBV6-3; 12 positions agree with TRBD1. This CDR3 has 15 residues. The germline gives CDR1 MNHEY, CDR2 SVGEGT. V lost 0 bases and J lost 10; bases outside the gene matches: 4. DNA for the CDR3: TGTGCCAGCAGTTACTCGGGACAGGGGGCAAGGGAGCAGTTCTTC. Protein product: CASSYSGQGAREQFF.

The chain joins TRBV6-6 to TRBJ2-7, with a weak D call TRBD1 (6 bases). The germline CDR1 and CDR2 sequences are MNHNY and SVGAGI (reference sequence). The CDR3 covers 15 residues. V gave up 0 bases and J gave up 6 bases, with 15 bases separating them. In DNA, the CDR3 is TGTGCCAGCAGTTACTCGCAGGGGTCCCTTGGCGAGCAGTACTTC. The encoded protein is CASSYSQGSLGEQYF.

The rearrangement links TRBV28 to TRBJ1-1, with D perhaps matching TRBD1 (5 bases). Germline V gene sequence: CDR1 MDHEN, CDR2 SYDVKM. The V gene lost 1 base and the J gene lost 1 base, with 7 bases spanning the gap. CDR3 size: 14 residues. The CDR3 spells CASSLLGQNTEAFF. As DNA, the CDR3 is TGTGCCAGCAGTTTATTGGGGCAGAACACTGAAGCTTTCTTT.

Here the CDR3 reads CASSLASGVAQETQYF. The CDR3 DNA follows: TGTGCCAGCAGCTTAGCTAGCGGGGTAGCCCAAGAGACCCAGTACTTC. This chain connects TRBV7-9 to TRBJ2-5; 8 bases align to TRBD2. V dropped 0 bases and J dropped 1; count of bases not matched to a gene: 4. The CDR3 spans 16 residues. Per the germline V gene, CDR1 is SEHNR and CDR2 is FQNEAQ (reference sequence).

The V gene is TRBV6-4, the J gene TRBJ2-3; a possible D gene is TRBD1 (6 bases). The V end was cut by 1 base, the J end by 0 bases, with 11 bases between. The CDR3 is 16 residues long. Germline V gene data show CDR1 as MRHNA and CDR2 as SNTAGT. DNA of the CDR3: TGTGCCAGCAGTGACTTCCGGACAGCCAGCACAGATACGCAGTATTTT. It encodes CASSDFRTASTDTQYF.

The V and J genes are TRBV12-5 and TRBJ1-1, with D possibly being TRBD1 (5 bases). The V and J ends lost 6 bases and 3 bases respectively, with 14 bases between them. Germline V gene sequence: CDR1 LGHNT, CDR2 FRNRAP. The CDR3 consists of 14 residues. CDR3: CASGHPGGDTEAFF. The CDR3, as DNA: TGTGCTAGTGGGCACCCGGGAGGGGACACTGAAGCTTTCTTT.